This TCR beta chain was profiled in a study of shared clonotypes between healthy human individuals. Sequenced by immunoSEQ multiplex PCR; TCRdb stores in-frame clones only, minus some. The profile shows 1,400,000 or so clones, 98% of them singletons. The CDR3 is made up of 15 amino acids. Germline assignment: CDR1 SGHNT and CDR2 YYREEE (reference sequence). V was cut by 1 base and J by 3 bases, with 13 bases left in between. The TCR sequence derives from a man in his thirties or forties in good health. Sequenced material: naive CD4+ T cells sorted from blood. Subset in this sample: CD45RA+ positively selected. V and J are TRBV5-4 and TRBJ1-1; D ambiguous. CDR3 amino acids: CASSLTLGVHTEAFF. The CDR3, as DNA: TGTGCCAGCAGCTTGACCCTTGGGGTGCACACTGAAGCTTTCTTT.